The 6 T cell receptor beta chains in this list originate from one sample, sequenced in a study of identical twins. TCRdb used MiXCR to reprocess the 5' RACE reads, holding one entry per CDR3 protein. Of 210,000 or so distinct CDR3 sequences listed, 7.5% are singletons. Separately, the same data were catalogued under a study of yellow fever vaccine responses in identical twins.

The sample comprised memory (CD45RO+) T cells sorted from blood. The receptors were gathered from a woman aged 18-35 years in good health.

The gene calls are TRBV24-1 and TRBJ2-1; 11 bases align to TRBD2. CDR1 is KGHDR and CDR2 is SFDVKD in the germline V gene. The J segment lost 6 bases and the V segment lost 7 bases, leaving 7 bases of the junction unmatched. The CDR3 runs 15 residues. This chain's CDR3 is CATSPLAGDVNEQFF. The CDR3 DNA reads TGTGCCACCAGCCCACTAGCGGGAGATGTCAATGAGCAGTTCTTC.

There are a few counts of this clonotype. The genes are TRBV5-1 and TRBJ1-1; D might be TRBD1 (5 bases). The CDR3 length is 13 residues. The V and J ends lost 4 bases and 4 bases respectively, with 11 bases between them. The V gene's germline CDR1 is SGHRS and CDR2 YFSETQ. This CDR3 is CASSGDGSTEAFF. For the CDR3, the DNA is TGCGCCAGCAGCGGGGACGGGAGCACTGAAGCTTTCTTT.

The chain carries TRBV27 and TRBJ1-4, with D unresolved. Trimming stripped 1 base from V and 7 bases from J, with 16 bases between. Per germline, CDR1 MNHEY and CDR2 SMNVEV (reference sequence). The CDR3 spans 16 residues. This CDR3 is CASSLFNSVRGEKLFF. The CDR3 DNA is TGTGCCAGCAGTTTATTTAACAGTGTTCGGGGTGAAAAACTGTTTTTT.

This clonotype was seen ten or more times. The chain carries TRBV3-1 and TRBJ1-5; TRBD1 might be the D (5 bases). This CDR3 has 14 amino acids. From germline, CDR1 is LGHDT and CDR2 YNNKEL (reference sequence). The V and J ends lost 1 base and 7 bases respectively, with 11 bases between them. The CDR3 loop reads CASSQGFRDQPQHF. The CDR3 DNA follows: TGTGCCAGCAGCCAAGGTTTCAGGGACCAGCCCCAGCATTTT.

This chain uses TRBV6-1 with TRBJ1-2, with a weak D call TRBD1 (5 bases). CDR1 is MNHNS and CDR2 is SASEGT in the germline V gene. V lost 7 bases, J lost 6 bases, and 18 bases lay in between. CDR3 length: 14 residues. CDR3 in amino acids: CASTEGSGTDGYTF. The CDR3 bases are TGTGCCAGCACCGAGGGTTCCGGGACTGATGGCTACACCTTC.

CDR3 DNA sequence: TGCAGTGCTTTCGCTACACAGGGGAGGACAGATACGCAGTATTTT. It codes for CSAFATQGRTDTQYF. The gene calls are TRBV20-1 and TRBJ2-3; tentatively, D is TRBD1 (7 bases). CDR3 length equals 15 residues. CDR1 is DFQATT, CDR2 SNEGSKA, per germline (reference sequence). V was cut by 5 bases and J by 3 bases, with 18 bases left in between.